Below are 24 T cell receptor beta chains sequenced from a single sample in a study of Graves' ophthalmopathy and Graves' hyperthyroidism. CDR3 regions of TCR beta were amplified from RNA transcripts. First-round RT-PCR with HTBI primers preceded a second-round multiplex PCR. TCRdb processed the multiplex PCR reads anew with MiXCR; each CDR3 protein has one entry. Counted here are about 740,000 distinct CDR3 sequences, 35% to 50% occurring once; the ten biggest clones make up approximately 46%. Material: peripheral blood. The receptors were sampled from an adult man with Graves' ophthalmopathy.

Details on this clonotype: A junction boundary mismatches the germline segment, possibly from a read error. The V and J genes are TRBV2 and TRBJ2-5, with 14 bases identical to TRBD2. Germline assignment: CDR1 SNHLY and CDR2 FYNNEI. This CDR3 region has 18 residues. The CDR3 DNA is TGTGCCATCAGTGACAGGACTAGCGGGAGGCTAACCCAAGGGACCCAGTACTTC. This sequence encodes CAISDRTSGRLTQGTQYF. The variable domain in full, completed from reference TRBV2 and TRBJ2-5, reads EPEVTQTPSHQVTQMGQEVILRCVPISNHLYFYWYRQILGQKVEFLVSFYNNEISEKSEIFDDQFSVERPDGSNFTLKIRSTKLEDSAMYFCAISDRTSGRLTQGTQYFGPGTRLLVL.

This clonotype was counted ten times or more. This chain joins TRBV19 and TRBJ1-6; D unclear. The CDR3 covers 15 residues. The V gene lost 6 bases and the J gene lost 6 bases, with 15 bases spanning the gap. Looked up from germline, CDR1 is LNHDA and CDR2 is SQIVND (reference sequence). The CDR3 here is CASRSRSGPNSPLHF. The CDR3 DNA sequence: TGTGCCAGTAGATCTCGATCAGGTCCTAATTCACCCCTCCACTTT.

This chain links TRBV10-1 with TRBJ2-7; D is unresolved. CDR1 WNHNN and CDR2 SYGVQD come from the germline V gene (reference sequence). Trimming removed 1 base from V and 6 bases from J, with 10 bases in between. CDR3 size: 13 residues. CDR3: CASSEFLGGEQYF. CDR3 nucleotide sequence: TGCGCCAGCAGTGAGTTTTTGGGCGGCGAGCAGTACTTC.

The genes are TRBV24-1 and TRBJ1-1; 12 bases are shared with TRBD1. Germline V lookup: CDR1 KGHDR, CDR2 SFDVKD. The V segment lost 0 bases and the J segment 4 bases; nucleotides outside the gene matches: 8. The CDR3 has 18 residues. CDR3 region: CATSDLRTGTGGGTEAFF. The CDR3 DNA is TGTGCCACCAGTGATTTGCGAACCGGGACAGGGGGCGGCACTGAAGCTTTCTTT.

On this clonotype: A much larger clone lies one base from this, so it may be a read error. Without the conserved terminal phenylalanine or tryptophan, this CDR3 likely stems from a read error. The chain uses TRBV20-1 and TRBJ2-5; TRBD1 might be the D (6 bases). The germline V gene encodes CDR1 DFQATT and CDR2 SNEGSKA (reference sequence). V dropped 5 bases and J dropped 0 bases, with 16 bases sitting between them. CDR3 length: 15 amino acids. The CDR3 loop reads CSAYTGFRYQETQYV. The CDR3 DNA sequence: TGCAGTGCTTACACAGGGTTTCGGTACCAAGAGACCCAGTACGTC.

The chain has TRBV20-1 and TRBJ2-5, with D perhaps TRBD1 (7 bases). Germline V lookup: CDR1 DFQATT, CDR2 SNEGSKA (reference sequence). V shed 2 bases and J shed 9 bases, with 13 bases lying between them. The CDR3 runs to 12 residues. This CDR3 is CSARFDREAQYF. CDR3 nucleotide sequence: TGCAGTGCTAGATTTGACAGGGAGGCCCAGTACTTC.

This clonotype was seen many times. The chain combines TRBV28 with TRBJ1-1; 10 bases agree with TRBD1. Germline CDR1 reads MDHEN; CDR2 reads SYDVKM. This CDR3 comprises 14 residues. With V trimmed by 5 bases and J by 9 bases, 9 bases remained unmatched. In DNA form, the CDR3 reads TGTGCCAGCAGTCCGAATGACAGGGGGCGCAAAGCTTTCTTT. Translation: CASSPNDRGRKAFF.

This clonotype came up many times. The chain carries TRBV7-9 and TRBJ1-4; D gene uncertain. Germline lookup yields CDR1 SEHNR and CDR2 FQNEAQ (reference sequence). Trimming stripped 3 bases from V and 0 bases from J, with 11 bases between. This CDR3 comprises 16 residues. CDR3 nucleotides: TGTGCCAGCAGCTTTGGGATCGGGGCAACTAATGAAAAACTGTTTTTT. Amino acid sequence: CASSFGIGATNEKLFF.

This clonotype was seen a handful of times. A junction end diverges from the germline sequence, so it may reflect a read error. The chain couples TRBV7-2 to TRBJ1-1; D not resolved. Germline-derived CDR1 and CDR2 are SGHTA and FQGNSA. The CDR3 sequence is 13 residues long. Here the CDR3 DNA reads TGCGCCAGCACCCTCTCCGGGGACACTGAAGCTTTCTTT. It translates to CASTLSGDTEAFF.

In its sample, this clonotype was seen once. The rearrangement links TRBV29-1 to TRBJ2-2; TRBD1 matches 9 bases. The CDR3 length is 15 residues. V shed 4 bases and J 2 bases; nucleotides not matched to a gene: 5. Germline V gives CDR1 SQVTM, CDR2 ANQGSEA. CDR3 loop: CSVATGGGNTGELFF. DNA of the CDR3: TGCAGCGTTGCGACAGGGGGAGGAAACACCGGGGAGCTGTTTTTT.

There are a few counts of this clonotype. The V and J genes are TRBV29-1 and TRBJ2-7, with unresolved D. The CDR3 has 15 amino acids. Germline lookup yields CDR1 SQVTM and CDR2 ANQGSEA. V shed 2 bases and J shed 0 bases, with 14 bases lying between them. Written as DNA, the CDR3 is TGCAGCGTTGAACAAAGGCGGAAGAGCTCCTACGAGCAGTACTTC. Translated: CSVEQRRKSSYEQYF.

The chain combines TRBV7-9 with TRBJ2-7, with 7 nucleotides matching TRBD1. V shed 5 bases, J shed 6 bases, and the junction held 4 bases outside the gene matches. Germline-derived CDR1 and CDR2 are SEHNR and FQNEAQ (reference sequence). The CDR3 sequence is 12 residues long. The CDR3 loop is CASSLNRGEQYF. The CDR3 DNA follows: TGTGCCAGCAGCCTAAACAGGGGCGAGCAGTACTTC.

The chain links TRBV9 to TRBJ2-7; 10 bases agree with TRBD1. V was clipped by 4 bases and J by 4 bases; unmatched bases: 11. Germline CDR1 and CDR2: SGDLS and YYNGEE. The length of the CDR3 is 16 residues. The CDR3 DNA reads TGTGCCAGCAGCCAAGATATCGGACAGGGGGGGTACGAGCAGTACTTC. Its translation is CASSQDIGQGGYEQYF.

The rearrangement links TRBV7-9 to TRBJ2-3; possible D gene TRBD1, 6 bases. Germline values: CDR1 SEHNR, CDR2 FQNEAQ (reference sequence). Between the trimmed V and J ends, which lost 5 bases and 0 bases, there was a span of 21 bases. The CDR3 loop spans 18 amino acids. CDR3 region: CASSPRGSGDPSTDTQYF. CDR3 DNA: TGTGCCAGCAGCCCCAGGGGAAGCGGAGATCCTAGCACAGATACGCAGTATTTT.

This clonotype was seen at least ten times. This chain joins TRBV19 and TRBJ1-5, with a possible D match to TRBD1 (6 bases). The ends were cut back, 7 bases at V and 7 bases at J, with 17 bases in the middle. CDR3 length: 14 amino acids. Germline values: CDR1 LNHDA, CDR2 SQIVND (reference sequence). The CDR3 DNA is TGTGCCAGTAACAATGGGGGGGGGGCCCAGCCCCAGCATTTT. Translating it yields CASNNGGGAQPQHF.

The sample holds one count of this clonotype. A read error may be the cause here, since a much bigger clone is one base away. The rearrangement uses TRBV4-3 and TRBJ1-2; D is undetermined. This CDR3 is 13 amino acids long. The germline V gene encodes CDR1 LGHNA and CDR2 YSLEER. The CDR3 loop is CTSSQDLDYGYTF. The DNA of the CDR3 is TGCACCAGCAGCCAAGACCTGGACTATGGCTACACCTTC.

V and J are TRBV24-1 and TRBJ1-5, with a possible D match to TRBD1 (5 bases). CDR1 and CDR2 (germline): KGHDR, SFDVKD. V was clipped by 11 bases and J by 4 bases, with 23 bases between them. This CDR3 has 16 amino acids. CDR3 region: CASSPSDPGSNQPQHF. The CDR3 DNA reads TGTGCCAGCTCACCTTCGGATCCAGGGAGTAATCAGCCCCAGCATTTT.

A few counts support this clonotype. This chain connects TRBV19 to TRBJ2-7; 12 bases map to TRBD1. V lost 9 bases, J lost 6 bases, and 9 bases stayed unmatched. This CDR3 has 14 residues. Germline V gene data show CDR1 as LNHDA and CDR2 as SQIVND (reference sequence). Here the CDR3 DNA reads TGTGCCAGCAGGGAGGGACAGGGGGCCTCCGAGCAGTACTTC. Translating gives CASREGQGASEQYF.

With respect to this clonotype: A junction boundary mismatches the germline segment, possibly from a read error. The gene calls are TRBV19 and TRBJ2-2; 11 bases are shared with TRBD1. The CDR3 totals 15 residues. Germline CDR1 LNHDA, CDR2 SQIVND (reference sequence). CDR3 sequence: CATKWDRGSTGELSF. The CDR3, as DNA: TGTGCCACCAAATGGGACAGGGGGAGCACCGGGGAGCTGTCTTTT.

Notes on this clonotype: The junction differs from germline at one of its ends, possibly a read error. The rearrangement links TRBV7-9 to TRBJ2-7; perhaps D is TRBD1 or TRBD2 (5 bases each). Germline V gene sequence: CDR1 SEHNR, CDR2 FQNEAQ (reference sequence). The CDR3 is 18 amino acids. The CDR3 DNA sequence: TGCGCCAGCAGCTTGGCAGGGACCTCTACGTTTAGCTACATCGAGCAGTACTTC. Protein sequence: CASSLAGTSTFSYIEQYF.

The CDR3 sequence: CASKWIADRGLNEQYF. CDR3 bases: TGTGCCAGCAAATGGATCGCAGACAGGGGGCTCAACGAGCAGTACTTC. V gene TRBV13 combines with J gene TRBJ2-7; 10 bases match TRBD1. J lost 5 bases, V lost 7 bases, and 14 bases had no gene match. CDR3 size: 16 residues. Germline CDR1 is PRHDT and CDR2 is FYEKMQ (reference sequence). Based on the CDR3 plus reference TRBV13 and TRBJ2-7, the full variable domain is AAGVIQSPRHLIKEKRETATLKCYPIPRHDTVYWYQQGPGQDPQFLISFYEKMQSDKGSIPDRFSAQQFSDYHSELNMSSLELGDSALYFCASKWIADRGLNEQYFGPGTRLTVT.

This clonotype showed up many times. The chain links TRBV15 to TRBJ1-4; D is uncertain. The ends were cut back, 0 bases at V and 8 bases at J, with 4 bases in the middle. CDR1 LNHNV and CDR2 YYDKDF come from the germline V gene (reference sequence). This CDR3 comprises 12 residues. The CDR3 region has the DNA TGTGCCACCAGCAGAGACCGGGAAAAACTGTTTTTT. This encodes CATSRDREKLFF.

In regard to this clonotype: A much larger clone lies one base from this, so it may be a read error. The rearrangement uses TRBV7-3 and TRBJ2-7; D is perhaps TRBD2 (5 bases). This CDR3 is 14 amino acids long. V was pared by 3 bases and J by 2 bases, with 11 bases between. Germline V CDR1 and CDR2: SGHTA, FQGTGA. CDR3 nucleotide sequence: TGTGCCAGCAGCTTCACTAACGGGGCCTACGAGCAGTACTTC. Translated, it gives CASSFTNGAYEQYF.

CDR3: CASSEWGDYEQYF. The CDR3 region has the DNA TGTGCCAGCAGTGAATGGGGGGACTACGAGCAGTACTTC. The chain recombines TRBV25-1 with TRBJ2-7; D perhaps matches TRBD2 (6 bases). CDR1 MGHDK and CDR2 SYGVNS come from the germline V gene. V was shortened by 1 base and J by 3 bases, with 7 bases between the two germline ends. The CDR3 has 13 amino acids.